This TCR beta chain originates from a study of CD8+CD57+ T cells in acquired aplastic anemia. The overall study: Yields of DNA that came from sorted CD4+ and CD8+ cells averaged about 3.3 ug.

Whole-study findings and limits: Overlapping CD8+ CDR3 repertoires of patients and controls contained around 31 shared sequences. Levels of CD8+ Simpson's diversity were not significantly distinct in patients versus controls.

A note on this clonotype: Its target is unknown.

Genomic DNA provided the template from which TCR beta VDJ and CDR3 profiles were obtained. TCRdb redid the calling of the reads with MiXCR, one entry per CDR3 protein. The sample contains about 270,000 distinct CDR3 sequences, 45% to 70% of which appear only once. CDR1 and CDR2 (germline): SNHLY, FYNNEI. CDR3 length: 12 amino acids. V dropped 11 bases and J dropped 1 base, with 9 bases sitting between them. The source is a human donor with severe aplastic anemia or a healthy control (not recorded which). This chain connects TRBV2 to TRBJ1-5; tentative D call: TRBD1 (5 bases). The material sequenced was sorted CD4+, CD8+, or CD8+CD57+ T cells (not recorded which) from PBMCs. Here the CDR3 DNA reads TGTGCCTCAGAGGGGAGCAATCAGCCCCAGCATTTT. It codes for CASEGSNQPQHF.